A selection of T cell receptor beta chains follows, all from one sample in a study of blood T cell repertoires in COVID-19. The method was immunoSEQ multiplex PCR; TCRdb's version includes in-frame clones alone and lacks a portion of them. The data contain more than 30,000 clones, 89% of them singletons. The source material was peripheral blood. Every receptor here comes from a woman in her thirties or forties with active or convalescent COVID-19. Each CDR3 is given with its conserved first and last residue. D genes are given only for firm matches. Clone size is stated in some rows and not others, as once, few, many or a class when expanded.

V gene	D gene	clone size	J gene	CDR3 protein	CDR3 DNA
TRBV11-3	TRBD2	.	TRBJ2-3	CASSLGLAGVVDTQYF	TGTGCCAGCAGCTTAGGACTAGCGGGAGTGGTAGATACGCAGTATTTT
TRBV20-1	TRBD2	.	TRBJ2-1	CSASPVTSGRTNEQFF	TGCAGTGCTAGTCCCGTTACTAGCGGGAGGACCAATGAGCAGTTCTTC
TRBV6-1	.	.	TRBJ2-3	CASSEGGWDGEAQYF	TGTGCCAGCAGTGAAGGCGGGTGGGACGGGGAGGCGCAGTATTTT
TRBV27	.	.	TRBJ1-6	CASSLSHRSSYNSPLHF	TGTGCCAGCAGTTTATCCCACAGGAGCTCCTATAATTCACCCCTCCACTTT
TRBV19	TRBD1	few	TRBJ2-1	CASRGQGAHNEQFF	TGTGCCAGTAGGGGACAGGGGGCCCATAATGAGCAGTTCTTC
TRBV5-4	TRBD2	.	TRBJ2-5	CASSLAGAGETQYF	TGTGCCAGCAGCTTAGCGGGAGCTGGAGAGACCCAGTACTTC
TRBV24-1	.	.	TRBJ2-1	CATSDLSKGDYNEQFF	TGTGCCACCAGTGATTTAAGTAAGGGAGACTACAATGAGCAGTTCTTC
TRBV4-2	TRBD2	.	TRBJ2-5	CASSQSGLAGGGTQYF	TGTGCCAGCAGCCAATCCGGACTAGCCGGTGGGGGGACCCAGTACTTC
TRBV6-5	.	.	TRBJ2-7	CASSPFVGPYEQYF	TGTGCCAGCAGTCCGTTTGTGGGGCCCTACGAGCAGTACTTC
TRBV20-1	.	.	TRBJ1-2	CSARDVLGYTF	TGCAGTGCTAGAGATGTCCTTGGCTACACCTTC
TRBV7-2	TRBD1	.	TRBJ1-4	CASRDRRGAEGKLFF	TGTGCCAGCAGGGATCGCAGGGGGGCCGAGGGAAAACTGTTTTTT
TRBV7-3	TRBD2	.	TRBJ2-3	CASSLAPSGGGDTQYF	TGTGCCAGCAGCTTAGCCCCTAGCGGGGGAGGAGATACGCAGTATTTT
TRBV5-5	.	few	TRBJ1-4	CASSDPGTREKLFF	TGTGCCAGCAGCGACCCCGGGACAAGGGAAAAACTGTTTTTT
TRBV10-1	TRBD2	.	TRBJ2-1	CAIGGGNEQFF	TGCGCCATCGGCGGGGGAAATGAGCAGTTCTTC
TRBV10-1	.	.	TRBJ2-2	CASSESGGARAFYTGELFF	TGCGCCAGCAGTGAGTCAGGCGGCGCACGAGCTTTTTACACCGGGGAGCTGTTTTTT
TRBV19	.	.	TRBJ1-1	CASSRSYTEAFF	TGTGCCAGTAGTCGCAGTTACACTGAAGCTTTCTTT
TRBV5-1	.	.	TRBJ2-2	CASSLVRFRETGRTGELFF	TGCGCCAGCAGCTTGGTGAGGTTTCGGGAGACAGGGAGGACCGGGGAGCTGTTTTTT
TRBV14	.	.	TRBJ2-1	CASSQEGYNEQFF	TGTGCCAGCAGCCAGGAGGGGTACAATGAGCAGTTCTTC
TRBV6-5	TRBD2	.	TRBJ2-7	CASRSLAGEQYF	TGTGCCAGCAGAAGCCTAGCGGGCGAGCAGTACTTC
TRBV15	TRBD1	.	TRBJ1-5	CATSREAQGARQPQHF	TGTGCCACCAGCAGAGAAGCACAGGGGGCCCGGCAGCCCCAGCATTTT
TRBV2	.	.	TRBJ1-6	CASSESQGNSPLHF	TGTGCCAGCAGTGAAAGTCAGGGTAATTCACCCCTCCACTTT
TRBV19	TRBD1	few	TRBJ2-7	CASSIGGTGYYEQYF	TGTGCCAGTAGTATTGGAGGGACAGGCTACTACGAGCAGTACTTC
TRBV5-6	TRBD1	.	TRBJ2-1	CASRPGGTYNEQFF	TGTGCCAGCAGGCCAGGGGGCACCTACAATGAGCAGTTCTTC
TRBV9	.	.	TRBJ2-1	CASSVGGRGNEQFF	TGTGCCAGCAGCGTAGGGGGAAGGGGCAATGAGCAGTTCTTC
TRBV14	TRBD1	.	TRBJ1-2	CASSRQGHGYTF	TGTGCCAGCAGCCGACAGGGCCATGGCTACACCTTC
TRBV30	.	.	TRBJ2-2	CALRFIGELFF	TGTGCCTTACGGTTTATCGGGGAGCTGTTTTTT
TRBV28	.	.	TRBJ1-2	CASSLAGSYGYTF	TGTGCCAGCAGTTTAGCAGGGTCCTATGGCTACACCTTC
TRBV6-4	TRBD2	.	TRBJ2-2	CASGTSGSNSGELFF	TGTGCCAGCGGGACTAGCGGGAGCAATTCCGGGGAGCTGTTTTTT
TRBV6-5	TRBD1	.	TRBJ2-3	CASSRDRGLTDTQYF	TGTGCCAGCAGCCGGGACAGGGGGCTCACAGATACGCAGTATTTT
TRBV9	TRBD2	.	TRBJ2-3	CASSVGTSFTDTQYF	TGTGCCAGCAGCGTAGGGACTAGCTTTACAGATACGCAGTATTTT
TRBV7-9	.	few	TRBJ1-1	CASSPPRINTEAFF	TGTGCCAGCAGCCCCCCCAGGATCAACACTGAAGCTTTCTTT
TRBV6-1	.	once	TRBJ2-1	CASSDRVSLTYNEQFF	TGTGCCAGCAGTGACAGGGTTTCTCTGACCTACAATGAGCAGTTCTTC
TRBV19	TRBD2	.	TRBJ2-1	CASTLGSGRRGEQFF	TGTGCCAGTACCCTAGGTAGCGGGAGGCGGGGTGAGCAGTTCTTC
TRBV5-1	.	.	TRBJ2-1	CASSFSNEQFF	TGCGCCAGCAGCTTTTCTAATGAGCAGTTCTTC
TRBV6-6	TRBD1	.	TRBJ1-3	CASSLAGQGLAGNTIYF	TGTGCCAGCAGTCTGGCGGGACAGGGGCTCGCTGGAAACACCATATATTTT
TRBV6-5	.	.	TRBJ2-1	CASSYERSSYNEQFF	TGTGCCAGCAGTTACGAGAGGAGCTCCTACAATGAGCAGTTCTTC
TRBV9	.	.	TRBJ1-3	CASSVLGAFSGNTIYF	TGTGCCAGCAGCGTGTTAGGGGCTTTCTCTGGAAACACCATATATTTT
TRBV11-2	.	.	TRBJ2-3	CASSLAGPDTQYF	TGTGCCAGCAGCTTAGCGGGTCCAGATACGCAGTATTTT
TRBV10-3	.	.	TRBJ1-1	CAIGGTANTEAFF	TGTGCCATCGGTGGAACAGCAAACACTGAAGCTTTCTTT
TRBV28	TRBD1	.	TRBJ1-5	CASSFTGGNQPQHF	TGTGCCAGCAGTTTTACAGGGGGCAATCAGCCCCAGCATTTT
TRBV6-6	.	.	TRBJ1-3	CASSHSPNSGNTIYF	TGTGCCAGCAGCCACAGCCCGAACTCTGGAAACACCATATATTTT
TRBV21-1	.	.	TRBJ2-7	CASRSSGNPTYEQYF	TGTGCCAGCCGCTCATCCGGGAACCCGACCTACGAGCAGTACTTC
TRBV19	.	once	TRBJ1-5	CASSIAQGRSSNQPQHF	TGTGCCAGTAGTATCGCGCAGGGGCGAAGTAGCAATCAGCCCCAGCATTTT
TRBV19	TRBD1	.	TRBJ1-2	CASQVGTATNYGYTF	TGTGCCAGCCAAGTCGGGACAGCAACTAACTATGGCTACACCTTC
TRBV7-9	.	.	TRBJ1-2	CASSFEEVDYGYTF	TGTGCCAGCAGCTTTGAGGAAGTGGACTATGGCTACACCTTC
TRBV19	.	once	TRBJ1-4	CASSIGGAAEKLFF	TGTGCCAGTAGTATTGGGGGGGCGGCGGAAAAACTGTTTTTT
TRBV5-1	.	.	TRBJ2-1	CASSFKGDEQFF	TGCGCCAGCAGCTTTAAGGGGGATGAGCAGTTCTTC
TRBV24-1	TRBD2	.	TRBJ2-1	CATSDLAASGSLLDYNEQFF	TGTGCCACCAGTGATTTGGCAGCTAGCGGGAGCCTTCTTGACTACAATGAGCAGTTCTTC
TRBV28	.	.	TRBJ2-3	CASSTQGGTDTQYF	TGTGCCAGCAGTACACAGGGAGGCACAGATACGCAGTATTTT
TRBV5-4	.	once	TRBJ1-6	CASSLGLAGRNSPLHF	TGTGCCAGCAGCTTGGGACTCGCGGGGCGAAATTCACCCCTCCACTTT
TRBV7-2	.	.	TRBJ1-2	CASSLTGGREPYGYTF	TGTGCCAGCAGCCTTACGGGGGGCAGGGAACCCTATGGCTACACCTTC
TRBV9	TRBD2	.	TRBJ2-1	CASSPSGGGNNEQFF	TGTGCCAGCAGCCCATCCGGGGGGGGTAACAATGAGCAGTTCTTC
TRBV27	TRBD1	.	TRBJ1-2	CASARQGRGYTF	TGTGCCAGCGCAAGACAGGGGCGAGGCTACACCTTC
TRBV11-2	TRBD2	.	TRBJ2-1	CASSPRLAGDSYNEQFF	TGTGCCAGCAGCCCCCGGCTAGCGGGAGACTCCTACAATGAGCAGTTCTTC